This T cell receptor beta chain was recovered during a study of technical replicates of blood from a handful of donors. Here immunoSEQ multiplex PCR was the method, and the copy in TCRdb shows in-frame clones only, minus some. The sample lists nearly 70,000 clones, 92% occurring once. The V end lost 6 bases, the J end lost 3 bases, and 9 bases lay between the germline ends. The CDR3 sequence is 12 residues long. Germline CDR1 reads GTSNPN; CDR2 reads SVGIG (reference sequence). V is TRBV30 and J is TRBJ1-5; D perhaps matches TRBD1 (6 bases). The sample was T cells isolated from PBMCs. This clonotype originated in a human donor in good health. The CDR3 bases are TGTGCCTGTGGACAGAACAATCAGCCCCAGCATTTT. It specifies CACGQNNQPQHF.